The 11 T cell receptor beta chains below all came from one sample that was sequenced in a study of regulatory T cells in long-lasting Graves disease. Time point given: newly diagnosed GD, antithyroid drugs for less than 3 months. PBMCs provided the RNA from which the TCR library was made. Construction of the TCR beta libraries employed iRepertoire HTBI primers in conjunction with Arm-PCR of CDR3 regions. TCRdb independently ran MiXCR on the multiplex PCR reads; one entry per CDR3 protein. The top ten clones hold more than 9% of a sample with 500,000 or so distinct CDR3 sequences, around 15% of them seen once. The data were also submitted as part of a second study, on T cells in Graves' hyperthyroidism and ophthalmopathy.

Sequencing used peripheral blood mononuclear cells (PBMCs), obtained at new diagnosis, from a patient treated with antithyroid drugs. Every receptor here comes from a middle-aged man with Graves disease.

The chain combines TRBV5-6 with TRBJ2-3; 12 positions agree with TRBD2. The CDR3 totals 15 residues. V was pared by 3 bases and J by 6 bases, with 5 bases of the junction left unmatched. From germline, CDR1 is SGHDT and CDR2 YYEEEE. The CDR3 sequence: CASSSQTSGSDTQYF. The CDR3 DNA reads as TGTGCCAGCAGCTCCCAGACTAGCGGGAGTGATACGCAGTATTTT. The full variable domain, its missing parts supplied by reference TRBV5-6 and TRBJ2-3, is DAGVTQSPTHLIKTRGQQVTLRCSPKSGHDTVSWYQQALGQGPQFIFQYYEEEERQRGNFPDRFSGHQFPNYSSELNVNALLLGDSALYLCASSSQTSGSDTQYFGPGTRLTVL.

This clonotype was observed at least ten times. This chain links TRBV12-3 or TRBV12-4 with TRBJ2-1; 12 positions match TRBD1. The CDR3 covers 18 residues. The J segment lost 8 bases and the V segment lost 4 bases, leaving 15 bases of the junction unmatched. In DNA form, the CDR3 reads TGTGCCAGCAGTTCCCCAGGCACGGGACAGGGGGCTTGGGATGAGCAGTTCTTC. This gives the protein CASSSPGTGQGAWDEQFF.

The CDR3 loop reads CASSQGQSSTGELFF. The CDR3, as DNA: TGCGCCAGCAGCCAAGGACAGTCTAGTACCGGGGAGCTGTTTTTT. This sequence joins TRBV4-1 and TRBJ2-2; perhaps TRBD1 as D (5 bases). This CDR3 spans 15 amino acids. The V end lost 1 base, the J end lost 5 bases, and 11 bases lay between the germline ends. Germline V gene sequence: CDR1 MGHRA, CDR2 YSYEKL.

On this clonotype: Here the CDR3 omits its conserved ending phenylalanine or tryptophan, so a read error is the likely source. The rearrangement links TRBV5-1 to TRBJ2-7; TRBD2 agrees at 7 bases. Trimming cost V 3 bases and J 0 bases; bases outside gene matches: 12. CDR1 is SGHRS, CDR2 YFSETQ, per germline. This CDR3 has 17 amino acids. DNA for the CDR3: TGCGCCAGCAGCTCCAAGGGCGACGGGGGGATCTCCTACGAGCAGTACCTC. Translation: CASSSKGDGGISYEQYL.

This clonotype was found many times. The chain uses TRBV2 and TRBJ2-7, with D perhaps assigned TRBD1 or TRBD2 (5 bases each). Germline CDR1 and CDR2: SNHLY and FYNNEI. This CDR3 is built from 15 residues. Deletions cut 9 bases from V and 5 bases from J, with 23 bases between. Written as DNA, the CDR3 is TGTGCCAGTCGACTTGAGGGGCCGGGCTCTGACGAGCAGTACTTC. Residues: CASRLEGPGSDEQYF.

Ten or more counts support this clonotype. The V gene is TRBV2, the J gene TRBJ2-1; D call uncertain. This CDR3 has 11 amino acids. Trimming took 8 bases from V and 6 from J, leaving 8 bases between them. Germline lookup yields CDR1 SNHLY and CDR2 FYNNEI. The CDR3 protein is CASQRTNEQFF. In nucleotides, the CDR3 is TGTGCCAGCCAGAGGACCAATGAGCAGTTCTTC.

This clonotype was counted at least ten times. V is TRBV5-1 and J is TRBJ1-1, with TRBD1 identical over 7 bases. Germline CDR1 reads SGHRS; CDR2 reads YFSETQ. The CDR3 extends over 13 amino acids. Trimming at V came to 0 bases and at J to 8 bases, leaving 4 bases not matched to a gene. This chain's CDR3 is CASSLAGQTEAFF. CDR3 sequence (DNA): TGCGCCAGCAGCTTGGCGGGACAGACAGAAGCTTTCTTT.

The sample holds many counts of this clonotype. The chain links TRBV12-3 or TRBV12-4 to TRBJ2-2; D unclear. The CDR3 is 17 amino acids. V was cut by 6 bases and J by 0 bases, with 17 bases left in between. CDR3 sequence (DNA): TGTGCCAGCAGCCCGGGTCCTTCCCAATCGAACACCGGGGAGCTGTTTTTT. Translated, it gives CASSPGPSQSNTGELFF.

V usage is TRBV5-1 and J usage is TRBJ1-4; perhaps TRBD1 as D (6 bases). V lost 5 bases to trimming and J lost 5 bases, with 13 bases between them. CDR3 length: 14 residues. The germline CDR1 and CDR2 sequences are SGHRS and YFSETQ. The CDR3 DNA reads as TGCGCCAGCAGTCGAGGACAGTTAAATGAAAAACTGTTTTTT. This codes for CASSRGQLNEKLFF.

As regards this clonotype: A much larger clone differs by one base, so this may be a read error. V gene TRBV12-3 or TRBV12-4 combines with J gene TRBJ2-7; TRBD2 is a possible D gene (6 bases). The CDR3 has 13 residues. The V gene lost 5 bases and the J gene lost 9 bases, with 17 bases spanning the gap. The chain's CDR3 is CASSRLGRNGQYF. As DNA, the CDR3 is TGTGCCAGCAGTAGACTGGGGAGGAACGGGCAGTACTTC.

This clonotype has at least ten counts. This sequence joins TRBV7-9 and TRBJ2-5; TRBD2 agrees at 9 bases. The CDR3 covers 15 residues. Germline CDR1 reads SEHNR; CDR2 reads FQNEAQ (reference sequence). The trim removed 1 base at V and 3 bases at J, leaving 3 bases unmatched. CDR3 amino acids: CASSLGTSAKETQYF. For the CDR3, the DNA is TGTGCCAGCAGCTTAGGGACTAGCGCCAAAGAGACCCAGTACTTC.